This T cell receptor beta chain derives from a study of lymphopenia after photon versus proton radiotherapy. General study results and limits: Only patients who died were analyzed for survival; proton advantage is unproven. Relative stability marked proton patients; photon patients lost diversity and naive cells. Oligoclonal CD8+ Temra expansion after nadir drove photon patients' diversity drop. Post-nadir TCR diversity decline inversely tracked overall survival among those who died.

Here immunoSEQ multiplex PCR was the method, and the copy in TCRdb shows in-frame clones only, minus some. The profile shows about 65,000 clones, about 89% of them singletons. About this clone itself: Its antigen is unknown.

Here the sequenced sample was peripheral blood, taken from a patient treated with proton-based radiotherapy. The receptor's source is a man older than 75 with esophageal cancer.

This CDR3 reads CASSSSPSPNTGELFF. CDR3 nucleotide sequence: TGTGCCAGCAGCTCCTCGCCCAGCCCAAACACCGGGGAGCTGTTTTTT. The rearrangement links TRBV5-4 to TRBJ2-2; D is ambiguous. The germline V and J ends were trimmed by 3 bases and 2 bases, with 14 bases remaining between them. The CDR3 length is 16 residues. Germline V gene lookup returns CDR1 SGHNT and CDR2 YYREEE (reference sequence).